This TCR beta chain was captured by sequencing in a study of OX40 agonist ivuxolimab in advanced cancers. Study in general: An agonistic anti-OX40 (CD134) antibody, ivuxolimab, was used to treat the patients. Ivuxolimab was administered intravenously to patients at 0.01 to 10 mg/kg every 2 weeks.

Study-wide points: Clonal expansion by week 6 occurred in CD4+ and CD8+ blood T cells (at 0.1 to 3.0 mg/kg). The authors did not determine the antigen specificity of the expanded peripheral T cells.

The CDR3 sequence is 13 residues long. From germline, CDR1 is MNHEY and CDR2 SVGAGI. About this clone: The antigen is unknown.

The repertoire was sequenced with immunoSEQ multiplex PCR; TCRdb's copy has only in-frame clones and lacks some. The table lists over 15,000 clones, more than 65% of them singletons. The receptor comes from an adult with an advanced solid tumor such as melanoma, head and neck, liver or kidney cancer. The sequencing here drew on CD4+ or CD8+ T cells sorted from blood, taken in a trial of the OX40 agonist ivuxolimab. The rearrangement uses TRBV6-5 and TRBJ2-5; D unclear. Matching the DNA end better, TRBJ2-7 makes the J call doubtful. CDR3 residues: CASSYGRAYEQYF. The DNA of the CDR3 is TGTGCCAGCAGTTACGGCAGAGCCTACGAGCAGTACTTC.